This T cell receptor (beta chain) was recovered during a study of blood T cell repertoires in COVID-19. This clone was observed a single time. Distinct nucleotide sequences in the sample also encode this CDR3. In the original workflow: For nucleated cells, counts were estimated from reference gene primer amplification. The assay was immunoSEQ multiplex PCR, and TCRdb's table has in-frame clones only and misses some. The D gene and trimming were derived from the DNA, and the V and J assignments and clone size from that table. Among 170,000 or so clones listed, roughly 86% were seen once. The CDR3 is 14 amino acids. Germline V gives CDR1 MNHNS, CDR2 SASEGT. Deletions cut 1 base from V and 0 bases from J, with 6 bases between. Followed over time, Seattle patients had been enrolled while infection was active.

The material sequenced was peripheral blood. This chain links TRBV6-1 with TRBJ1-1, with a possible D match to TRBD1 (6 bases). The sequence came from a man in his 60s with COVID-19, enrolled during active disease. As DNA, the CDR3 is TGTGCCAGCAGTGAAGACAGGGTGAACACTGAAGCTTTCTTT. This sequence encodes CASSEDRVNTEAFF.